The 18 T cell receptor beta chains below were found in one sample sequenced in a study of blood T cell repertoires in COVID-19. Using immunoSEQ multiplex PCR, the repertoire was profiled, and TCRdb retains in-frame clones only, with some absent. Among 200,000 to 250,000 clones listed, around 83% were seen once. Sequenced material: peripheral blood. These TCRs come from a man older than 75 with acute or convalescent COVID-19.

This clone came up once. The CDR3 nucleotides read TGTGCCAGCAGCTCCACTAGTACACCAGCCATTCAGTACTTC. Protein sequence: CASSSTSTPAIQYF. This chain uses TRBV9 with TRBJ2-4, with D possibly TRBD2 on 5 matching bases. The germline CDR1 and CDR2 sequences are SGDLS and YYNGEE. There are 14 residues in the CDR3. Trimming took off 4 bases at V and 9 bases at J, with 17 bases between the two ends.

This sequence joins TRBV19 and TRBJ1-5; tentative D call: TRBD1 (6 bases). Looked up from germline, CDR1 is LNHDA and CDR2 is SQIVND (reference sequence). The V end lost 2 bases, the J end lost 5 bases, and 10 bases lay between the germline ends. The CDR3 spans 14 residues. In DNA, the CDR3 is TGTGCCAGTAGTATACTGACAGGTGATCAGCCCCAGCATTTT. Protein: CASSILTGDQPQHF.

This chain links TRBV7-2 with TRBJ2-6, with D uncertain. CDR1 and CDR2 from the germline V gene are SGHTA and FQGNSA. CDR3 length equals 14 residues. V lost 4 bases and J 0 bases, leaving 4 bases between the germline ends. The CDR3 region is CASSSFSGANVLTF. The DNA for the CDR3 is TGTGCCAGCAGCTCATTCTCTGGGGCCAACGTCCTGACTTTC. The full variable domain, in which reference TRBV7-2 and TRBJ2-6 provide the parts outside the CDR3, is GAGVSQSPSNKVTEKGKDVELRCDPISGHTALYWYRQSLGQGLEFLIYFQGNSAPDKSGLPSDRFSAERTGGSVSTLTIQRTQQEDSAVYLCASSSFSGANVLTFGAGSRLTVL.

The chain couples TRBV6-5 to TRBJ2-5; 8 bases are shared with TRBD1. The germline gives CDR1 MNHEY, CDR2 SVGAGI. Trimming took 6 bases from V and 2 from J; bases not matched to a gene: 5. This CDR3 is built from 14 residues. CDR3 in DNA: TGTGCCAGCAGATCCGACAGGGGACAAGAGACCCAGTACTTC. Protein: CASRSDRGQETQYF.

The chain is built from TRBV7-9 and TRBJ2-7; TRBD1 aligns across 9 bases. The CDR3 runs 17 residues. Germline values: CDR1 SEHNR, CDR2 FQNEAQ (reference sequence). Losses at the gene ends were 2 bases for V and 0 bases for J; bases not matched to a gene: 8. The CDR3 DNA sequence: TGTGCCAGCAGCTTACCGAAAAACAGGGGGCTCTCCTACGAGCAGTACTTC. It is translated as CASSLPKNRGLSYEQYF.

This clone has just one count. This chain joins TRBV19 and TRBJ1-1; D ambiguous. Trimming cost V 1 base and J 5 bases, with 14 bases left between them. The CDR3 is 15 residues long. Per the germline V gene, CDR1 is LNHDA and CDR2 is SQIVND (reference sequence). This chain's CDR3 is CASSIGAVGRTEAFF. DNA of the CDR3: TGTGCCAGTAGTATAGGAGCGGTAGGGAGGACTGAAGCTTTCTTT.

This clone is a singleton in its sample. The V gene is TRBV5-1, the J gene TRBJ1-1; 12 nucleotides align to TRBD1. V was clipped by 3 bases and J by 1 base; unmatched bases: 7. Germline V gives CDR1 SGHRS, CDR2 YFSETQ. The CDR3 loop spans 17 amino acids. The CDR3 reads CASSSRDRGRRNTEAFF. As DNA, the CDR3 is TGCGCCAGCAGCTCCCGGGACAGGGGGCGGAGGAACACTGAAGCTTTCTTT.

The V and J genes are TRBV6-5 and TRBJ1-5; unclear D gene. The CDR3 spans 12 residues. The V end was cut by 6 bases, the J end by 3 bases, with 6 bases between. The germline V gene has CDR1 MNHEY and CDR2 SVGAGI. The CDR3 coding sequence is TGTGCCAGCAGCGGGAACAATCAGCCCCAGCATTTT. Translation gives CASSGNNQPQHF.

This clone was found once. This chain joins TRBV3-1 (or the pseudogene TRBV3-2) and TRBJ1-2; D uncertain. Germline V gene sequence: CDR1 LGHDT, CDR2 YNNKEL (reference sequence). This CDR3 has 13 residues. V was trimmed by 1 base and J by 4 bases, leaving 7 bases between them. The CDR3, as DNA: TGTGCCAGCAGCCAAGTGAGCATCTATGGCTACACCTTC. Encoded protein: CASSQVSIYGYTF.

The chain combines TRBV6-2 or TRBV6-3 with TRBJ1-1, with a possible D match to TRBD1 (6 bases). The CDR3 is 14 residues long. Trimming shortened V by 4 bases and J by 2 bases, and 11 bases separated the two germline ends. Germline loops: CDR1 MNHEY, CDR2 SVGEGT. CDR3 amino acids: CASSSRTANTEAFF. The CDR3 nucleotides are TGTGCCAGCAGTTCTCGGACAGCAAACACTGAAGCTTTCTTT.

The chain recombines TRBV3-1 (or the pseudogene TRBV3-2) with TRBJ2-7; the match to TRBD2 covers 11 bases. Losses at the gene ends were 2 bases for V and 2 bases for J; bases not matched to a gene: 2. The CDR3 is 15 amino acids. The V gene's germline CDR1 is LGHDT and CDR2 YNNKEL (reference sequence). CDR3 loop: CASSQPGLAAYEQYF. DNA for the CDR3: TGTGCCAGCAGCCAACCGGGACTAGCGGCCTACGAGCAGTACTTC.

This chain links TRBV4-2 with TRBJ1-4, with a possible D match to TRBD1 (5 bases). Per the germline V gene, CDR1 is LGHNA and CDR2 is YNFKEQ. Trimming removed 5 bases at V and 5 bases at J, with 21 bases between. This CDR3 region has 17 residues. The CDR3 DNA reads as TGTGCCAGCAGCTCCCCCCCGCCGGACAAACGGAATGAAAAACTGTTTTTT. Protein: CASSSPPPDKRNEKLFF.

V and J are TRBV15 and TRBJ1-5; D not resolved. Germline CDR1 LNHNV, CDR2 YYDKDF (reference sequence). The CDR3 runs to 14 residues. V lost 1 base, J lost 6 bases, and 10 bases lay in between. CDR3 nucleotide sequence: TGTGCCACCAGCAGAGCCAGACTGGTTCAGCCCCAGCATTTT. Protein: CATSRARLVQPQHF. The full variable domain, completed using reference TRBV15 and TRBJ1-5, is DAMVIQNPRYQVTQFGKPVTLSCSQTLNHNVMYWYQQKSSQAPKLLFHYYDKDFNNEADTPDNFQSRRPNTSFCFLDIRSPGLGDTAMYLCATSRARLVQPQHFGDGTRLSIL.

V gene TRBV7-6 combines with J gene TRBJ2-7; 9 bases are a match to TRBD1. V shed 1 base and J 2 bases; nucleotides not matched to a gene: 6. The CDR3 length is 16 residues. Germline V gene data show CDR1 as SGHVS and CDR2 as FNYEAQ. The chain's CDR3 is CASSLVDRGGAYEQYF. Here the CDR3 DNA reads TGTGCCAGCAGCTTAGTTGACAGGGGGGGAGCCTACGAGCAGTACTTC.

Points on this clone: In the same sample, other DNA sequences code for this CDR3. This chain connects TRBV5-1 to TRBJ1-2, with TRBD1 as a possible D gene (6 bases). The CDR3 consists of 14 residues. V was trimmed by 0 bases and J by 4 bases, leaving 10 bases between them. Germline V gene sequence: CDR1 SGHRS, CDR2 YFSETQ. This chain's CDR3 is CASSLGQGPYGYTF. The DNA for the CDR3 is TGCGCCAGCAGCTTGGGGCAGGGGCCCTATGGCTACACCTTC.

The chain joins TRBV5-1 to TRBJ2-3, with 9 bases lining up with TRBD1. Germline CDR1 is SGHRS and CDR2 is YFSETQ. The V and J ends lost 2 bases and 1 base, in that order; junction bases with no gene match: 2. The CDR3 is 15 residues long. DNA for the CDR3: TGCGCCAGCAGCTTCGGGACAGGGCGCACAGATACGCAGTATTTT. The encoded protein is CASSFGTGRTDTQYF.

This clone was found once. The chain combines TRBV5-1 with TRBJ2-5, with D perhaps matching TRBD2 (6 bases). The germline CDR1 and CDR2 sequences are SGHRS and YFSETQ. The CDR3 contains 16 residues. V lost 0 bases, J lost 5 bases, and 17 bases lay in between. DNA for the CDR3: TGCGCCAGCAGCTTGGCCTGGGGGGATAAGGAGGAGACCCAGTACTTC. This translates into CASSLAWGDKEETQYF.

The V call is TRBV27, the J call TRBJ2-7, with D maybe TRBD2 (5 bases). CDR1 MNHEY and CDR2 SMNVEV come from the germline V gene (reference sequence). Trimming cost V 3 bases and J 3 bases, with 15 bases left between them. This CDR3 spans 15 amino acids. The CDR3 is CASSFSRVSFYEQYF. As DNA, the CDR3 is TGTGCCAGCAGTTTTTCGAGGGTGAGCTTCTACGAGCAGTACTTC.